The 12 T cell receptor beta chains below all came from one sample that was sequenced in a study of regulatory T cells in long-lasting Graves disease. Library construction for TCR beta used iRepertoire HTBI primers and Arm-PCR of CDR3 regions. TCRdb itself ran the multiplex PCR reads through MiXCR, one entry per CDR3 protein. The sample carries around 460,000 distinct CDR3 sequences, about 14% recorded once. Sample time point: newly diagnosed GD, antithyroid drugs for less than 3 months. From PBMCs, RNA was extracted and then used to make the TCR library. Separately, the same data were catalogued under a study of T cells in Graves' hyperthyroidism and ophthalmopathy.

Sequences were derived from peripheral blood mononuclear cells (PBMCs), sampled at new diagnosis, from a patient treated with antithyroid drugs. These receptors were collected from a woman aged 45-59 years with Graves disease.

This clonotype was detected ten times or more. This chain joins TRBV6-1 and TRBJ2-2; D unclear. Germline V gene lookup returns CDR1 MNHNS and CDR2 SASEGT. V was cut by 10 bases and J by 4 bases, with 16 bases left in between. The CDR3 is made up of 14 amino acids. The CDR3 sequence is CATRASPGTGELFF. The DNA for the CDR3 is TGTGCCACCCGGGCCTCCCCCGGCACCGGGGAGCTGTTTTTT.

Points on this clonotype: Sequence at one end of the junction differs from germline and may be a read error. V usage is TRBV2 and J usage is TRBJ1-3; D not certain. CDR1 is SNHLY, CDR2 FYNNEI, per germline. The CDR3 totals 15 residues. The CDR3 here is CASSDVGSSGNTTYF. The CDR3 DNA reads TGTGCCAGCAGTGATGTAGGGAGCTCTGGAAACACCACATATTTT.

This clonotype showed up just a few times. This rearrangement joins TRBV30 to TRBJ2-3; the match to TRBD2 covers 15 bases. V dropped 3 bases and J dropped 3; count of bases not matched to a gene: 10. The CDR3 is made up of 18 amino acids. CDR1 is GTSNPN and CDR2 is SVGIG in the germline V gene (reference sequence). The CDR3 nucleotides are TGTGCCTGGAGAGTAAAGACCGGACTAGCGGGAGGGACAGATACGCAGTATTTT. Translating gives CAWRVKTGLAGGTDTQYF.

This clonotype occurred many times. The chain links TRBV6-2 or TRBV6-3 to TRBJ2-7, with 8 bases that match TRBD2. The V gene end was trimmed by 2 bases and the J gene end by 4 bases; junction bases not matched to a gene: 7. CDR3 length equals 15 residues. Germline V CDR1 and CDR2: MNHEY, SVGEGT. CDR3 DNA: TGTGCCAGCAGTTACGGGCGGGAGGCGTGGTACGAGCAGTACTTC. Protein product: CASSYGREAWYEQYF.

The table lists this clonotype with a few counts. The chain has TRBV28 and TRBJ1-2, with D unresolved. Germline CDR1 is MDHEN and CDR2 is SYDVKM. Between the trimmed V and J ends, which lost 6 bases and 3 bases, there was a span of 11 bases. This CDR3 is 13 amino acids long. This CDR3 is CASSSPHHYGYTF. The CDR3 region has the DNA TGTGCCAGCAGCAGCCCGCATCACTATGGCTACACCTTC.

This clonotype has just a few counts. No conserved phenylalanine or tryptophan is present at the end of the CDR3, so a read error is the likely explanation. V gene TRBV12-3 or TRBV12-4 combines with J gene TRBJ2-1; 9 nucleotides agree with TRBD2. This CDR3 is built from 15 residues. The CDR3 DNA is TGTGCCAGCAGTCTAGCGGGACTTCAGGAAGATGAGCAGTTCTCC. Protein: CASSLAGLQEDEQFS.

This clonotype was detected ten times or more. The junction differs from germline at one of its ends, possibly a read error. V is TRBV5-1 and J is TRBJ1-1; D remains unclear. The CDR3 extends over 13 amino acids. Germline V lookup: CDR1 SGHRS, CDR2 YFSETQ. For the CDR3, the DNA is TGTGCCAGCAGCGTTCAAATGAACACTGAAGCTTTCTTT. Its translation: CASSVQMNTEAFF.

This clonotype appeared a few times. V usage is TRBV6-5 and J usage is TRBJ2-3; a possible D gene is TRBD1 (6 bases). This CDR3 has 13 residues. Germline assignment: CDR1 MNHEY and CDR2 SVGAGI. Trimming pared 2 bases from V and 7 bases from J, leaving 10 bases between. CDR3 coding DNA: TGTGCCAGCAGTTACCAGGGGCACAATACGCAGTATTTT. Amino acids: CASSYQGHNTQYF.

The chain recombines TRBV5-1 with TRBJ1-4; 12 positions agree with TRBD1. From germline, CDR1 is SGHRS and CDR2 YFSETQ. V shed 0 bases, J shed 8 bases, and the junction held 2 bases outside the gene matches. CDR3 size: 15 residues. CDR3 bases: TGCGCCAGCAGCTTGGGCGGGACAGGGGGCGAAAAACTGTTTTTT. It is translated as CASSLGGTGGEKLFF.

This clonotype has more than one count but fewer than ten. The rearrangement joins TRBV20-1 to TRBJ2-4; 10 positions agree with TRBD2. Germline lookup yields CDR1 DFQATT and CDR2 SNEGSKA (reference sequence). This CDR3 region has 15 residues. V shed 2 bases and J 7 bases; nucleotides not matched to a gene: 8. The chain's CDR3 is CSARISAGGPNIQYF. In DNA, the CDR3 is TGCAGTGCTAGAATATCAGCGGGAGGGCCGAACATTCAGTACTTC.

The chain combines TRBV5-4 with TRBJ2-5; D gene unclear. The germline V gene encodes CDR1 SGHNT and CDR2 YYREEE (reference sequence). CDR3 length: 15 amino acids. Trimming took off 4 bases at V and 7 bases at J, with 20 bases between the two ends. CDR3 loop: CASSLEYGGAGTQYF. CDR3 sequence (DNA): TGTGCCAGCAGCCTCGAATATGGCGGAGCTGGGACCCAGTACTTC.

This clonotype was seen ten or more times. The chain uses TRBV7-3 and TRBJ2-7; D is unresolved. Trimming took off 0 bases at V and 3 bases at J, with 6 bases between the two ends. The CDR3 is made up of 13 amino acids. Germline V gives CDR1 SGHTA, CDR2 FQGTGA. Written as DNA, the CDR3 is TGTGCCAGCAGCTTAACGTCAGACTACGAGCAGTACTTC. Its translation: CASSLTSDYEQYF. The variable domain in full, with the rest retrieved from reference TRBV7-3 and TRBJ2-7, is GAGVSQTPSNKVTEKGKYVELRCDPISGHTALYWYRQSLGQGPEFLIYFQGTGAADDSGLPNDRFFAVRPEGSVSTLKIQRTERGDSAVYLCASSLTSDYEQYFGPGTRLTVT.